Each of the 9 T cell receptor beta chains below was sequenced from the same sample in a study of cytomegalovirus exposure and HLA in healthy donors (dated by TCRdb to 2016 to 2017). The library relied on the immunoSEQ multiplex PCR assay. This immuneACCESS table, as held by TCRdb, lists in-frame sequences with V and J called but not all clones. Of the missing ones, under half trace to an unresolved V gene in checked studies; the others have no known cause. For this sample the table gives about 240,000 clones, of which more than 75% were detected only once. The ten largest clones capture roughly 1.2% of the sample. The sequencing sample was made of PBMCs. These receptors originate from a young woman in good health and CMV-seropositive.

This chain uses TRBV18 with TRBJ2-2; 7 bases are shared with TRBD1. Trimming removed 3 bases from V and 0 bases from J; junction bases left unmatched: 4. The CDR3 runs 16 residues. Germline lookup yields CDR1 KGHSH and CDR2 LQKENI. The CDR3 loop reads CASSPGQAANTGELFF. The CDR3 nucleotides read TGTGCCAGCTCACCCGGACAGGCTGCGAACACCGGGGAGCTGTTTTTT.

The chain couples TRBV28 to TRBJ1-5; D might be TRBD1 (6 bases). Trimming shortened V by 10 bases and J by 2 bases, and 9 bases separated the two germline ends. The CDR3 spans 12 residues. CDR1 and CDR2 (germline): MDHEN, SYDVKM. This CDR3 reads CATWTGNQPQHF. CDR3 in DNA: TGTGCCACCTGGACAGGCAATCAGCCCCAGCATTTT.

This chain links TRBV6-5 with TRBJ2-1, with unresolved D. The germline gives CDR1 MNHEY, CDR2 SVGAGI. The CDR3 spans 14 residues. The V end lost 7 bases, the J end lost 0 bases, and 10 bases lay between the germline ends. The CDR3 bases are TGTGCCAGCAAGCTACTTTACTCCTACAATGAGCAGTTCTTC. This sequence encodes CASKLLYSYNEQFF.

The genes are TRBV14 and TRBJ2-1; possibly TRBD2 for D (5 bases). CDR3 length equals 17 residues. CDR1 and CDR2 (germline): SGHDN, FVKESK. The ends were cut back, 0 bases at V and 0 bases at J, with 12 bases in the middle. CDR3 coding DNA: TGTGCCAGCAGCCAAGATCGGAGGCCCCTCTCCTACAATGAGCAGTTCTTC. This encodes CASSQDRRPLSYNEQFF.

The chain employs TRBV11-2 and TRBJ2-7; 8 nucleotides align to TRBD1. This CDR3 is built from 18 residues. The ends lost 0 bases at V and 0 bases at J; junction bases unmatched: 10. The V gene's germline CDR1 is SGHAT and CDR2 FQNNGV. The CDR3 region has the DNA TGTGCCAGCAGCTTAGATAGGGACAGGACTACTCGCTCCTACGAGCAGTACTTC. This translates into CASSLDRDRTTRSYEQYF.

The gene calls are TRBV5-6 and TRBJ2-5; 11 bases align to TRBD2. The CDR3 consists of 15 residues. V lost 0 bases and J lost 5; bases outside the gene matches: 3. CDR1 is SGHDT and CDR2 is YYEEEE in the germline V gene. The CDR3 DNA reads TGTGCCAGCAGCTTGGGTGTAGCGGGAGGGGAGACCCAGTACTTC. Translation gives CASSLGVAGGETQYF.

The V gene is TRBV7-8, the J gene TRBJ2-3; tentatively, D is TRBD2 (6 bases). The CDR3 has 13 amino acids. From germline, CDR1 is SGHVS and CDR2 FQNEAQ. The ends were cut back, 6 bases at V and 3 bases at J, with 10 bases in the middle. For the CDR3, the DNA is TGTGCCAGCAGGGAGGGTAGGACAGATACGCAGTATTTT. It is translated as CASREGRTDTQYF.

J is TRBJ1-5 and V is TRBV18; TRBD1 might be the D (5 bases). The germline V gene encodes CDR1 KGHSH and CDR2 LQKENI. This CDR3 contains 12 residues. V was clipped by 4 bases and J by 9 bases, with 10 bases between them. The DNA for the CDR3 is TGTGCCAGCTCACAGGGGACTGGGCCCCAGCATTTT. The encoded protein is CASSQGTGPQHF.

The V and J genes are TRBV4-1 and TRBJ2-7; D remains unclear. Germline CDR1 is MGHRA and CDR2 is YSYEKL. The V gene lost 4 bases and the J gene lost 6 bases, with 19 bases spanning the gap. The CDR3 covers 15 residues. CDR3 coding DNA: TGCGCCAGCAGCCCCGGAGCCGGCCAGTCCGGCGAGCAGTACTTC. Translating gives CASSPGAGQSGEQYF.